The rows below give T cell receptor beta chains drawn from one sample of a study of blood T cell repertoires in COVID-19. Repertoires were generated with immunoSEQ multiplex PCR, while TCRdb's copy carries only in-frame clones and drops some. The sample yields some 150,000 clones, approximately 80% seen once. The sequenced sample consisted of peripheral blood. These receptors were collected from a man in his 60s with acute or convalescent COVID-19. Each CDR3 is given with its conserved first and last residue. The order of the fields is CDR3 DNA, CDR3 protein, J gene, D gene, V gene, clone size. The D gene is left open where the match is weak. Only part of the rows carry a size: once, few, many, or a class if the clone is expanded.

TGTGCCAGCAGTGACCCAGGGTACGGCTATGGCTACACCTTC CASSDPGYGYGYTF TRBJ1-2 NA TRBV6-1 NA
TGTGCCACTAAGCGGGACGCTGGGAATCAGCCCCAGCATTTT CATKRDAGNQPQHF TRBJ1-5 NA TRBV19 few
TGTGCCAGCAGTGAAGCGGGCAGGGGGCTGGCAGATACGCAGTATTTT CASSEAGRGLADTQYF TRBJ2-3 TRBD1 TRBV6-1 NA
TGCGCCAGCAGCTTGGGGCTGGCAGCGGACACAGATACGCAGTATTTT CASSLGLAADTDTQYF TRBJ2-3 NA TRBV5-1 NA
TGTGCCAGCTCGCCCGGGACAGATGGCTACGAGCAGTACTTC CASSPGTDGYEQYF TRBJ2-7 TRBD1 TRBV5-5 NA
TGTGCCAGCAGTCTCAGGGGGGTTGACCTCTACACCTTC CASSLRGVDLYTF TRBJ1-2 TRBD1 TRBV28 NA
TGTGCCAGCAGCTTAGGCGGACAGGCGCTTACCAAAGCTTTCTTT CASSLGGQALTKAFF TRBJ1-1 TRBD1 TRBV13 NA
TGTGCCAGCAGCACAAGGGGGGGTATACTGTTTTTT CASSTRGGILFF TRBJ1-4 NA TRBV7-9 NA
TGTGCCAGCAGCCCAAGACAGGGTATCACAAACACTGAAGCTTTCTTT CASSPRQGITNTEAFF TRBJ1-1 TRBD1 TRBV7-9 once
TGTGCCAGCAGCTTATACTCCCAGGGGATCACAGATACGCAGTATTTT CASSLYSQGITDTQYF TRBJ2-3 NA TRBV13 NA
TGTGCCAGCTCACCAGAGGTATCTTCACCCCTCCACTTT CASSPEVSSPLHF TRBJ1-6 NA TRBV18 once
TGTGCCAGCAGTCCCAAAGGGACAGGCATCACTGAAGCTTTCTTT CASSPKGTGITEAFF TRBJ1-1 TRBD1 TRBV2 NA
TGTGCCATCAGCACCGGGACTAGCGGGAGTAATGAGCAGTTCTTC CAISTGTSGSNEQFF TRBJ2-1 TRBD2 TRBV10-3 NA
TGCGCCAGCAGCCAGCCCGACAGGGGCACAGATACGCAGTATTTT CASSQPDRGTDTQYF TRBJ2-3 TRBD1 TRBV4-1 once
TGTGCCAGCAGCTTATCGGAGGGCAAAGCTTTCTTT CASSLSEGKAFF TRBJ1-1 NA TRBV13 once
TGCGCCAGCAGCTTGGCGACTTTCTCCTACAATGAGCAGTTCTTC CASSLATFSYNEQFF TRBJ2-1 NA TRBV5-1 NA
TGTGCCAGCACGGGGTACGATGGAAACACCATATATTTT CASTGYDGNTIYF TRBJ1-3 NA TRBV6-5 once
TGCGCCAGCAATTTAGCGGGGGGTCTGGATGAGCAGTTCTTC CASNLAGGLDEQFF TRBJ2-1 TRBD2 TRBV5-1 NA
TGTGCCACCAGCAGAGGACCGGGACAGGGGGCAGATACGCAGTATTTT CATSRGPGQGADTQYF TRBJ2-3 TRBD1 TRBV15 once
TGTGCCAGCAGTGGGACAGGGGGGTCCGGGGAGCTGTTTTTT CASSGTGGSGELFF TRBJ2-2 TRBD1 TRBV9 few
TGTGCCAGCAGTGAATGGGGACAGGGAAACGAGCAGTACTTC CASSEWGQGNEQYF TRBJ2-7 TRBD1 TRBV25-1 NA
TGCGCCAGCAGCTCGGGACTTAACTCCTACGAGCAGTACTTC CASSSGLNSYEQYF TRBJ2-7 NA TRBV5-1 few
TGTGCCAGCAGTGGGCTAGCCAAAAACATTCAGTACTTC CASSGLAKNIQYF TRBJ2-4 NA TRBV12-3/TRBV12-4 NA
TGTGCCAGCAGCCAAGATCTGACTAGCGGGTCCGTTACAGATACGCAGTATTTT CASSQDLTSGSVTDTQYF TRBJ2-3 TRBD2 TRBV4-2 once
TGTGCCAGCAGCGCTAACAGGGAAAATGGAGCTTTCTTT CASSANRENGAFF TRBJ1-1 NA TRBV6-5 NA
TGTGCCACCAGTGATACCACAGGGAATCAGCCCCAGCATTTT CATSDTTGNQPQHF TRBJ1-5 NA TRBV24-1 NA
TGTGCCAGCAGCTTGGGGGCGACAGGGAACCAAGAGACCCAGTACTTC CASSLGATGNQETQYF TRBJ2-5 TRBD1 TRBV5-8 NA
TGTGCCAGCAGTCCCTCTAGCGGGAGAGCCTACGAGCAGTACTTC CASSPSSGRAYEQYF TRBJ2-7 TRBD2 TRBV28 NA
TGCAGCGTTGATCGAGGGGGCCGCTACACCTTC CSVDRGGRYTF TRBJ1-2 TRBD1 TRBV29-1 NA
TGTGCCAGTAGTATCGGGCGGACAGGGAGTGCTGCTGGCTACACCTTC CASSIGRTGSAAGYTF TRBJ1-2 TRBD1 TRBV19 few
TGTGCCAGCAGCTCAGGGGAGACCCAGTACTTC CASSSGETQYF TRBJ2-5 NA TRBV7-2 NA
TGTGCCAGAAGCTACGGCCCTCAGGGGATCAAAAACATTCAGTACTTC CARSYGPQGIKNIQYF TRBJ2-4 NA TRBV5-3 NA
TGTGCCAGCAGTCCCCCGGGTGGGGGGACGGGCACGCAGTATTTT CASSPPGGGTGTQYF TRBJ2-3 NA TRBV6-6 NA
TGCAGTGCTAGTTTCAGCTATGGCTACACCTTC CSASFSYGYTF TRBJ1-2 NA TRBV20-1 NA
TGTGCCAGCAGCTCCCGGTGGACAGGGGTCTCTGGAAACACCATATATTTT CASSSRWTGVSGNTIYF TRBJ1-3 TRBD1 TRBV7-2 NA
TGTGCCAGCAGCTTAAGTCAGGGGCTTGAGCAGTTCTTC CASSLSQGLEQFF TRBJ2-1 NA TRBV7-3 NA
TGTGCCACAGTGAATGAGCAGTTCTTC CATVNEQFF TRBJ2-1 NA TRBV19 NA
TGTGCCAGCAGCTCAGGGGGACAGGACCTCTACGAGCAGTACTTC CASSSGGQDLYEQYF TRBJ2-7 TRBD1 TRBV7-2 NA
TGCGCCAGCAGCTTATACAGGGGGGCAGACGAGCAGTACTTC CASSLYRGADEQYF TRBJ2-7 TRBD1 TRBV5-1 once
TGCAGCGTAGTTAGCGGGAGGGGGACCGGGGAGCTGTTTTTT CSVVSGRGTGELFF TRBJ2-2 TRBD2 TRBV29-1 NA
TGTGCCAGCAGTCTAAGGACAGGGAACACTGAAGCTTTCTTT CASSLRTGNTEAFF TRBJ1-1 TRBD1 TRBV6-2/TRBV6-3 NA
TGTGCCAGTAGTATCTTCGGGACTAACACTGAAGCTTTCTTT CASSIFGTNTEAFF TRBJ1-1 NA TRBV19 NA
TGTGCCAGCAGCCCCCAAGGGGGGGCTGGCTACACCTTC CASSPQGGAGYTF TRBJ1-2 NA TRBV9 NA
TGTGCCAGCAGCCGGAGGACCGGGGAGCTGTTTTTT CASSRRTGELFF TRBJ2-2 NA TRBV3-1/TRBV3-2 NA
TGTGCCAGCAGCTTAGGGGTTAGCGTCGGCGAGCAGTACTTC CASSLGVSVGEQYF TRBJ2-7 NA TRBV7-2 NA
TGTGCCAGCAGCTTGCAGGGGGCAGACACCGGGGAGCTGTTTTTT CASSLQGADTGELFF TRBJ2-2 TRBD1 TRBV5-5 few
TGTGCCAGCAGCGTAGACGGAGGGGGCGGGTATGGCTACACCTTC CASSVDGGGGYGYTF TRBJ1-2 TRBD1 TRBV9 NA
TGTGCCAGCAGCCACTGGACAGGAAACACTGAAGCTTTCTTT CASSHWTGNTEAFF TRBJ1-1 TRBD1 TRBV3-1/TRBV3-2 NA
TGTGCCAGCAGCCTCGACAGGAACTATGGCTACACCTTC CASSLDRNYGYTF TRBJ1-2 NA TRBV12-3/TRBV12-4 NA
TGTGCCACCAGGCCCCGGGGGGCTAACTATGGCTACACCTTC CATRPRGANYGYTF TRBJ1-2 NA TRBV28 once
TGTGCCAGCAGCATACGACCCGGGACAGGGAAAGAGACCCAGTACTTC CASSIRPGTGKETQYF TRBJ2-5 TRBD1 TRBV9 few
TGTGCCAGCAGCTTTAACAGGGGAGAGGTGTTTCAGCCCCAGCATTTT CASSFNRGEVFQPQHF TRBJ1-5 TRBD1 TRBV5-6 NA
TGTGCCAGCAGCCCCCCAGGCAGGGGATTTGATGGGGAGCTGTTTTTT CASSPPGRGFDGELFF TRBJ2-2 NA TRBV7-9 NA
TGTGCCAGCAGCGTAGGGGACACGAGCACAGATACGCAGTATTTT CASSVGDTSTDTQYF TRBJ2-3 NA TRBV9 NA
TGCGCCAGCAGCGTCCCACGAGCGGGAGTACCCAATGAGCAGTTCTTC CASSVPRAGVPNEQFF TRBJ2-1 TRBD2 TRBV5-1 NA
TGTGCCAGCAGCTTAGGGCTAGCGAATGAGCAGTTCTTC CASSLGLANEQFF TRBJ2-1 NA TRBV7-2 NA
TGCAGTGCTAGACTCTATACGCAGTATTTT CSARLYTQYF TRBJ2-3 NA TRBV20-1 NA
TGTGCCAGCAGCCCCGGACAGGGAGATACGCAGTATTTT CASSPGQGDTQYF TRBJ2-3 TRBD1 TRBV7-8 NA
TGTGCCAGCAGTTTCTCCGGGAGCACGACGCAGTATTTT CASSFSGSTTQYF TRBJ2-3 NA TRBV12-3/TRBV12-4 NA